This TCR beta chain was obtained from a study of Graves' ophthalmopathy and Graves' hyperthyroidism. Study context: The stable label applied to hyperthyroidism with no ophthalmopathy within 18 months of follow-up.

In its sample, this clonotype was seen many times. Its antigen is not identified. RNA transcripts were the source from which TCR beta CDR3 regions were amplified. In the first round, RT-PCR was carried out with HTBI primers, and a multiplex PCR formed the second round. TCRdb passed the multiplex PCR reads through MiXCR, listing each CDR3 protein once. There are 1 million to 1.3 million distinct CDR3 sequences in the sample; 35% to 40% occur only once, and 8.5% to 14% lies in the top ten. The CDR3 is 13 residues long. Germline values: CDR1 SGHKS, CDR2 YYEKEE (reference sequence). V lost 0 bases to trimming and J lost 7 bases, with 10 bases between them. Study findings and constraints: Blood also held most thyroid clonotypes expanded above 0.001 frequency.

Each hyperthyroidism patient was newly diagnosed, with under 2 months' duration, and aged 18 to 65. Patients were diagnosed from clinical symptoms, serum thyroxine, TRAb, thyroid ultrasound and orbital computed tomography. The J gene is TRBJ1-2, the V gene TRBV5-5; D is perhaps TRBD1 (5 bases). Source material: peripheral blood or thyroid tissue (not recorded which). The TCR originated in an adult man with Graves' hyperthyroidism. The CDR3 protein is CASSLDGDSGYTF. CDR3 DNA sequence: TGTGCCAGCAGCTTGGACGGGGACTCTGGCTACACCTTC.